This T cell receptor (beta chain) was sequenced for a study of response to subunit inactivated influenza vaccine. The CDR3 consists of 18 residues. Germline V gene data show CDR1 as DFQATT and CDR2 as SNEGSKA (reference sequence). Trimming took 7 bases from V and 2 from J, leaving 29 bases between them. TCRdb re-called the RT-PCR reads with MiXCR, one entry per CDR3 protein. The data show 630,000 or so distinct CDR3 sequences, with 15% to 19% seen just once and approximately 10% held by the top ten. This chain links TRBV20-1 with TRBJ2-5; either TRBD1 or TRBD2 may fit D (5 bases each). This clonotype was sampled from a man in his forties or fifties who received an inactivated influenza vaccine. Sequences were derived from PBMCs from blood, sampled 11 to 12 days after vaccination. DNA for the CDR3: TGCAGTGTCCCTTTGCTGGGGCAATCGGCGGGCGGTCAAGAGACCCAGTACTTC. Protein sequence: CSVPLLGQSAGGQETQYF.